A single sample is the source of the 23 T cell receptor beta chains below, sequenced in a study. TCRdb recomputed calls from the 5' RACE reads with MiXCR, one row per CDR3 protein. The table lists 11,000 or so distinct CDR3 sequences, about 30% of them singletons. Cells sorted as Tregs were CD4+, CD25+ and CD127-/low. Sequenced material: Tregs sorted from a lymph node. The source is a female donor with breast cancer.

Worth noting for this clonotype: This may arise from a read error, as a much more abundant clone is one base away. The rearrangement uses TRBV4-1 and TRBJ1-1; D remains ambiguous. V lost 3 bases, J lost 3 bases, and 8 bases lay in between. The CDR3 is made up of 13 amino acids. CDR1 is MGHRA and CDR2 is YSYEKL in the germline V gene. The CDR3 is CASSQTEDTEAFF. DNA for the CDR3: TGCGCCAGCAGCCAGACGGAGGACACTGAAGCTTTCTTT.

By share, this clonotype counts as medium-sized (0.01 to 0.1%). V is TRBV7-2 and J is TRBJ1-6; 9 positions match TRBD1. The CDR3 loop spans 17 amino acids. Trimming at V came to 2 bases and at J to 7 bases, leaving 9 bases not matched to a gene. Germline V gene lookup returns CDR1 SGHTA and CDR2 FQGNSA. CDR3 nucleotides: TGTGCCAGCAGCTTACTTTTCGGACAGGGGCTAAATTCACCCCTCCACTTT. Protein sequence: CASSLLFGQGLNSPLHF.

In this sample, this clonotype turned up a few times. The chain carries TRBV6-6 and TRBJ2-7, with TRBD1 as a possible D gene (5 bases). V dropped 5 bases and J dropped 0 bases, with 8 bases sitting between them. Germline CDR1 reads MNHNY; CDR2 reads SVGAGI (reference sequence). The CDR3 runs to 13 residues. In DNA form, the CDR3 reads TGTGCCAGCAGTGACAGTAACTCCTACGAGCAGTACTTC. Protein sequence: CASSDSNSYEQYF.

Within the sample, this clonotype is medium-sized. The chain links TRBV15 to TRBJ1-1, with D unclear. Germline values: CDR1 LNHNV, CDR2 YYDKDF (reference sequence). The CDR3 has 14 amino acids. Deletions cut 0 bases from V and 1 base from J, with 6 bases between. CDR3 bases: TGTGCCACCAGCAGAGAGTGGAGGAACACTGAAGCTTTCTTT. This codes for CATSREWRNTEAFF.

Comment on this clonotype: It may be a read error: a sequence one base away is much more abundant. The chain couples TRBV10-2 to TRBJ2-7; unclear D gene. The germline V and J ends were trimmed by 0 bases and 6 bases, with 6 bases remaining between them. The V gene's germline CDR1 is WSHSY and CDR2 SAAADI. The CDR3 sequence is 12 residues long. CDR3 in amino acids: CASSESTREQYF. DNA of the CDR3: TGCGCCAGCAGTGAGTCCACCCGCGAGCAGTACTTC.

This clonotype ranks as medium-sized. This chain connects TRBV20-1 to TRBJ2-2; no firm D call. V shed 5 bases and J shed 1 base, with 8 bases lying between them. CDR3 length equals 13 residues. CDR1 is DFQATT, CDR2 SNEGSKA, per germline (reference sequence). The CDR3 bases are TGCAGTGCTTCGCGGCAGAACACCGGGGAGCTGTTTTTT. Encoded protein: CSASRQNTGELFF.

This clonotype appeared many times. The chain has TRBV6-1 and TRBJ2-1; D remains unclear. Trimming left V 0 bases short and J 9 bases short, with 15 bases between. This CDR3 has 15 amino acids. Germline assignment: CDR1 MNHNS and CDR2 SASEGT. The CDR3 loop reads CASSEALGEDGEQFF. CDR3 coding DNA: TGTGCCAGCAGTGAAGCATTAGGAGAGGATGGTGAGCAGTTCTTC.

This clonotype has more than one count but fewer than ten. This sequence joins TRBV11-3 and TRBJ2-1; D remains ambiguous. This CDR3 region has 13 residues. Trimming left V 1 base short and J 9 bases short, with 10 bases between. Germline V gives CDR1 SGHNT, CDR2 YENEEA. This CDR3 is CASSLVPVGEQFF. The CDR3 bases are TGTGCCAGCAGCTTAGTACCAGTGGGTGAGCAGTTCTTC.

On this clonotype: A junction boundary mismatches the germline segment, possibly from a read error. This chain links TRBV6-5 with TRBJ2-1, with D unresolved. Germline-derived CDR1 and CDR2 are MNHEY and SVGAGI. The CDR3 consists of 16 residues. DNA for the CDR3: TGTGCCAACAGTGACCGGGCCTGGTGCTCCTACAATGAGCAGTTCTTC. It specifies CANSDRAWCSYNEQFF.

The chain joins TRBV4-1 to TRBJ1-2; D is undetermined. Germline lookup yields CDR1 MGHRA and CDR2 YSYEKL. CDR3 length: 16 amino acids. V lost 0 bases to trimming and J lost 8 bases, with 19 bases between them. The CDR3 reads CASSQDPIRGGYGYTF. For the CDR3, the DNA is TGCGCCAGCAGCCAAGATCCAATAAGAGGTGGCTACGGCTACACCTTC.

This clonotype was observed a handful of times. In DNA form, the CDR3 reads TGTGCCAGCAGTTACGTCGGGGGGTCTGAGCAGTTCTTC. It yields the protein CASSYVGGSEQFF. The rearrangement joins TRBV6-2 or TRBV6-3 to TRBJ2-1; TRBD2 agrees at 7 bases. Germline V gene data show CDR1 as MNHEY and CDR2 as SVGEGT. With V trimmed by 2 bases and J by 9 bases, 4 bases remained unmatched. This CDR3 comprises 13 residues.

This clonotype was picked up many times. This sequence joins TRBV20-1 and TRBJ1-2, with TRBD1 matching 7 bases. V shed 3 bases and J 8 bases; nucleotides not matched to a gene: 18. Germline V gene lookup returns CDR1 DFQATT and CDR2 SNEGSKA (reference sequence). This CDR3 has 16 amino acids. The CDR3 DNA follows: TGCAGTGCTAGGTCAGAGAGGCCGAGACAGGGTTGGGGCTACACCTTC. Translation: CSARSERPRQGWGYTF.

By share, this clonotype ranks as medium-sized. The J gene is TRBJ2-7, the V gene TRBV4-1; 8 nucleotides match TRBD1. Looked up from germline, CDR1 is MGHRA and CDR2 is YSYEKL. This CDR3 comprises 15 residues. The junction had 10 bases not matched to a gene; V was cut back by 5 bases and J by 4 bases. CDR3: CASSFSDRGLYEQYF. DNA for the CDR3: TGCGCCAGCAGCTTTTCCGACAGGGGACTGTACGAGCAGTACTTC.

This clonotype was observed many times. This rearrangement joins TRBV7-6 to TRBJ2-3; 7 positions match TRBD1. The CDR3 has 15 amino acids. V gave up 6 bases and J gave up 0 bases; unmatched junction bases: 6. The germline V gene encodes CDR1 SGHVS and CDR2 FNYEAQ. The CDR3 spells CASSIDRASTDTQYF. CDR3 DNA sequence: TGTGCCAGCAGTATAGACAGGGCCAGCACAGATACGCAGTATTTT.

This clonotype was observed many times. The genes are TRBV4-1 and TRBJ2-5; 12 positions match TRBD2. CDR1 is MGHRA and CDR2 is YSYEKL in the germline V gene. V lost 2 bases to trimming and J lost 5 bases; unmatched junction nucleotides: 3. The CDR3 is 15 amino acids. The CDR3 loop is CASSQLAGGRETQYF. In DNA form, the CDR3 reads TGCGCCAGCAGCCAACTAGCGGGGGGGAGGGAGACCCAGTACTTC.

This clonotype is judged medium-sized. The chain links TRBV4-2 to TRBJ1-6; possible D gene TRBD1, 5 bases. Germline CDR1 and CDR2: LGHNA and YNFKEQ. Trimming stripped 0 bases from V and 1 base from J, with 10 bases between. The CDR3 is made up of 17 amino acids. CDR3 in DNA: TGTGCCAGCAGCCAAGATTGGAGGGGTTCCTATAATTCACCCCTCCACTTT. This sequence encodes CASSQDWRGSYNSPLHF.

This clonotype is medium-sized in the sample. The J gene is TRBJ2-7, the V gene TRBV7-9; 7 positions agree with TRBD1. The CDR3 extends over 14 amino acids. V shed 1 base, J shed 3 bases, and the junction held 3 bases outside the gene matches. Looked up from germline, CDR1 is SEHNR and CDR2 is FQNEAQ (reference sequence). The CDR3 is CASSLGTGHYEQYF. CDR3 sequence (DNA): TGTGCCAGCAGCTTAGGGACAGGACACTACGAGCAGTACTTC. Drawing the rest from reference TRBV7-9 and TRBJ2-7, the complete variable domain is DTGVSQNPRHKITKRGQNVTFRCDPISEHNRLYWYRQTLGQGPEFLTYFQNEAQLEKSRLLSDRFSAERPKGSFSTLEIQRTEQGDSAMYLCASSLGTGHYEQYFGPGTRLTVT.

The rearrangement uses TRBV19 and TRBJ2-1; perhaps D is TRBD1 or TRBD2 (5 bases each). V was cut by 3 bases and J by 9 bases, with 18 bases left in between. This CDR3 has 15 residues. CDR1 is LNHDA, CDR2 SQIVND, per germline (reference sequence). The CDR3 sequence is CASSMDWVGLIEQFF. CDR3 DNA sequence: TGTGCCAGTAGTATGGACTGGGTGGGGCTCATTGAGCAGTTCTTC.

This clonotype counts as medium-sized (0.01 to 0.1%). This chain's CDR3 is CASSRGQGGAKNIQYF. CDR3 DNA: TGTGCCAGCAGTCGAGGACAGGGGGGAGCCAAAAACATTCAGTACTTC. V usage is TRBV2 and J usage is TRBJ2-4; 10 nucleotides match TRBD1. The CDR3 is 16 amino acids. Per germline, CDR1 SNHLY and CDR2 FYNNEI. With V trimmed by 5 bases and J by 0 bases, 4 bases remained unmatched. The full variable domain, its missing parts supplied by reference TRBV2 and TRBJ2-4, is EPEVTQTPSHQVTQMGQEVILRCVPISNHLYFYWYRQILGQKVEFLVSFYNNEISEKSEIFDDQFSVERPDGSNFTLKIRSTKLEDSAMYFCASSRGQGGAKNIQYFGAGTRLSVL.

J is TRBJ1-2 and V is TRBV20-1; D is uncertain. Germline values: CDR1 DFQATT, CDR2 SNEGSKA (reference sequence). The V gene lost 3 bases and the J gene lost 4 bases, with 9 bases spanning the gap. The CDR3 has 12 residues. The CDR3 coding sequence is TGCAGTGCTAGCGCCGGCGGCTATGGCTACACCTTC. It specifies CSASAGGYGYTF.

This clonotype was observed at least ten times. The V and J genes are TRBV4-1 and TRBJ1-3, with TRBD1 as a possible D gene (5 bases). CDR3 length equals 17 residues. The V gene lost 2 bases and the J gene lost 2 bases, with 16 bases spanning the gap. Germline CDR1 reads MGHRA; CDR2 reads YSYEKL. The DNA of the CDR3 is TGCGCCAGCAGCCAAACTCCCTCATGGGGGGCTGGAAACACCATATATTTT. It translates to CASSQTPSWGAGNTIYF.

On this clonotype: As the CDR3 is not closed by the conserved phenylalanine or tryptophan, this likely results from a read error. The rearrangement uses TRBV6-6 and TRBJ2-7; TRBD1 might be the D (6 bases). V was cut by 5 bases and J by 6 bases, with 8 bases left in between. The CDR3 covers 11 residues. The germline gives CDR1 MNHNY, CDR2 SVGAGI (reference sequence). CDR3 in DNA: TGTGCCAGCAGTGTAGGGGGCGAGCAGTACTCC. This codes for CASSVGGEQYS.

This clonotype counts as medium-sized. The rearrangement links TRBV12-3 or TRBV12-4 to TRBJ2-6, with 7 nucleotides matching TRBD1. V was pared by 2 bases and J by 2 bases, with 18 bases of the junction left unmatched. The CDR3 is 21 amino acids. This CDR3 is CASSLTSDRASLKPGANVLTF. The CDR3 region has the DNA TGTGCCAGCAGTTTAACAAGCGACAGGGCTTCCTTAAAGCCTGGGGCCAACGTCCTGACTTTC.